This T cell receptor beta chain was profiled in a study of blood T cell repertoires in COVID-19. Overall study: In each case, the material was cDNA or gDNA derived from T cells, B-cell-depleted T cells, or PBMCs.

Trimming took off 6 bases at V and 5 bases at J, with 11 bases between the two ends. The CDR3 runs 13 residues. CDR1 and CDR2 (germline): SGHAT, FQNNGV. In the original analysis: Nucleated cell counts were estimated from reference gene primer amplification. Method: immunoSEQ multiplex PCR; TCRdb's copy keeps in-frame clones and lacks some. V and J calls and clone size are as listed in that table; D and trimming were resolved from the DNA. The table has about 120,000 clones, 85% to 90% seen once. The genes are TRBV11-2 and TRBJ1-5; D is ambiguous. The sequence came from a man older than 75 with active or convalescent COVID-19. What was sequenced was peripheral blood. The DNA for the CDR3 is TGTGCCAGCAGGTTGGGCCCGGATCAGCCCCAGCATTTT. Its translation is CASRLGPDQPQHF.